The 7 T cell receptor beta chains given below trace back to one sample, sequenced in a study of Ad26.COV2.S vaccination and SARS-CoV-2 variants. The data were produced by immunoSEQ multiplex PCR, yet TCRdb's version contains in-frame clones alone and is incomplete. The data hold 380,000 or so clones, with roughly 80% observed a single time. Regarding treatment: approximately 18 received Ad26.COV2.S at low or high dose, single or two shots; roughly five received placebo; per-sample allocation not given. Sampling took place 63 days after the first vaccine or placebo injection. Source: peripheral blood, taken in a trial of Ad26.COV2.S vaccine versus placebo. The receptors derive from a person between 18 and 65 years old who received the Ad26.COV2.S COVID-19 vaccine or a placebo.

This clone has a single count. The J gene is TRBJ2-1, the V gene TRBV5-4; 7 positions agree with TRBD1. Losses at the gene ends were 4 bases for V and 6 bases for J; bases not matched to a gene: 13. Per germline, CDR1 SGHNT and CDR2 YYREEE (reference sequence). CDR3 size: 16 residues. CDR3 sequence reads: CASSPHRGKGVNEQFF. The CDR3 bases are TGTGCCAGCAGCCCACACAGGGGCAAGGGAGTCAATGAGCAGTTCTTC. The full variable domain, completed using reference TRBV5-4 and TRBJ2-1, is ETGVTQSPTHLIKTRGQQVTLRCSSQSGHNTVSWYQQALGQGPQFIFQYYREEENGRGNFPPRFSGLQFPNYSSELNVNALELDDSALYLCASSPHRGKGVNEQFFGPGTRLTVL.

V usage is TRBV12-5 and J usage is TRBJ2-3; 10 nucleotides match TRBD1. Per the germline V gene, CDR1 is LGHNT and CDR2 is FRNRAP. CDR3 length equals 15 residues. J gave up 2 bases and V 5 bases, and 4 bases lay outside the gene matches. CDR3: CASGPGTGDTDTQYF. The CDR3, as DNA: TGTGCTAGTGGTCCCGGGACAGGGGACACAGATACGCAGTATTTT.

The chain couples TRBV4-2 to TRBJ2-7; D is perhaps TRBD1 (6 bases). The germline CDR1 and CDR2 sequences are LGHNA and YNFKEQ. Trimming stripped 4 bases from V and 1 base from J, with 8 bases between. The CDR3 loop spans 13 amino acids. The CDR3, as DNA: TGTGCCAGCAGCCGGGACACATCCTACGAGCAGTACTTC. It yields the protein CASSRDTSYEQYF.

This clone was seen more than once but under ten times. This chain joins TRBV19 and TRBJ1-5, with no clear D. The germline CDR1 and CDR2 sequences are LNHDA and SQIVND (reference sequence). The V and J ends lost 5 bases and 6 bases respectively, with 8 bases between them. The CDR3 extends over 12 amino acids. The CDR3 region is CASSVLGQPQHF. The CDR3 bases are TGTGCCAGTAGTGTCCTGGGTCAGCCCCAGCATTTT. The complete variable domain, with remaining parts taken from reference TRBV19 and TRBJ1-5, reads DGGITQSPKYLFRKEGQNVTLSCEQNLNHDAMYWYRQDPGQGLRLIYYSQIVNDFQKGDIAEGYSVSREKKESFPLTVTSAQKNPTAFYLCASSVLGQPQHFGDGTRLSIL.

The chain recombines TRBV6-2 or TRBV6-3 with TRBJ1-2; 7 bases map to TRBD1. Looked up from germline, CDR1 is MNHEY and CDR2 is SVGEGT. The CDR3 runs to 14 residues. J lost 6 bases, V lost 0 bases, and 4 bases had no gene match. The CDR3 coding sequence is TGTGCCAGCAGTTACTCTCCGACAGGGAATGGCTACACCTTC. Protein product: CASSYSPTGNGYTF.

This sequence joins TRBV7-9 and TRBJ2-7, with 14 bases fitting TRBD2. This CDR3 region has 16 residues. Per germline, CDR1 SEHNR and CDR2 FQNEAQ (reference sequence). V was pared by 5 bases and J by 0 bases, with 3 bases of the junction left unmatched. The CDR3 DNA follows: TGTGCCAGCAGCATAGGGACTAGCGGGAGCTCCTACGAGCAGTACTTC. Translating it yields CASSIGTSGSSYEQYF.

This chain connects TRBV7-9 to TRBJ2-2, with D unresolved. The V gene lost 3 bases and the J gene lost 3 bases, with 8 bases spanning the gap. Germline CDR1 SEHNR, CDR2 FQNEAQ (reference sequence). This CDR3 comprises 14 residues. CDR3 in amino acids: CASSLTLYTGELFF. The CDR3, as DNA: TGTGCCAGCAGCTTGACCCTGTACACCGGGGAGCTGTTTTTT.